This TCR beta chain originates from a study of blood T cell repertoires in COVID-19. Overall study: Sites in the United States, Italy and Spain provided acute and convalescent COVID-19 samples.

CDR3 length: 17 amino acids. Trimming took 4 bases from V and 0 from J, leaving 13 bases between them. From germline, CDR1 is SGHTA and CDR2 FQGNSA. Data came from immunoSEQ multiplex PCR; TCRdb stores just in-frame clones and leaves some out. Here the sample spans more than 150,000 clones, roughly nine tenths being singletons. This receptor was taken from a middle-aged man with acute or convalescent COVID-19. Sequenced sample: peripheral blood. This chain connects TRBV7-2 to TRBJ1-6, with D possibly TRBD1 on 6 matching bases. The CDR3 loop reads CASSSPTGSSYNSPLHF. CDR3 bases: TGTGCCAGCAGCTCCCCCACAGGGAGCTCCTATAATTCACCCCTCCACTTT. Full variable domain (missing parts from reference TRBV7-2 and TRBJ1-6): GAGVSQSPSNKVTEKGKDVELRCDPISGHTALYWYRQSLGQGLEFLIYFQGNSAPDKSGLPSDRFSAERTGGSVSTLTIQRTQQEDSAVYLCASSSPTGSSYNSPLHFGNGTRLTVT.